Listed here are 24 T cell receptor beta chains from one sample, sequenced in a study of shared clonotypes between healthy human individuals. The data were produced by immunoSEQ multiplex PCR, yet TCRdb's version contains in-frame clones alone and is incomplete. The sample holds under 600,000 clones, 97% seen once. The sequenced sample was naive CD4+ T cells sorted from blood. Subset of the sample: CD45RA+ positively selected. These receptors were obtained from a woman aged 25 to 39 in good health.

The V call is TRBV7-7, the J call TRBJ2-5; possible D gene TRBD1, 5 bases. Germline values: CDR1 SSHAT, CDR2 FNYEAQ (reference sequence). The V end was cut by 0 bases, the J end by 4 bases, with 12 bases between. This CDR3 has 15 amino acids. The CDR3 loop reads CASSLALGAAETQYF. The CDR3 bases are TGTGCCAGCAGCTTAGCGCTAGGGGCAGCAGAGACCCAGTACTTC. The variable domain in full, completed from reference TRBV7-7 and TRBJ2-5, reads GAGVSQSPRYKVTKRGQDVTLRCDPISSHATLYWYQQALGQGPEFLTYFNYEAQPDKSGLPSDRFSAERPEGSISTLTIQRTEQRDSAMYRCASSLALGAAETQYFGPGTRLLVL.

The V and J genes are TRBV7-8 and TRBJ2-7; a possible D gene is TRBD1 (5 bases). The CDR3 spans 15 residues. V lost 1 base to trimming and J lost 1 base, with 11 bases between them. Looked up from germline, CDR1 is SGHVS and CDR2 is FQNEAQ. The DNA of the CDR3 is TGTGCCAGCAGCTTAGAAAGGGGTTCGTCCTACGAGCAGTACTTC. It is translated as CASSLERGSSYEQYF.

CDR3 protein: CASSIVTADEKLFF. Here the CDR3 DNA reads TGTGCCAGTAGTATCGTGACGGCCGATGAAAAACTGTTTTTT. The chain joins TRBV19 to TRBJ1-4; no reliable D call. Germline V gene sequence: CDR1 LNHDA, CDR2 SQIVND (reference sequence). The CDR3 sequence is 14 residues long. V lost 3 bases, J lost 6 bases, and 11 bases lay in between.

The rearrangement uses TRBV7-2 and TRBJ1-5; D is ambiguous. V was pared by 2 bases and J by 3 bases, with 8 bases between. This CDR3 is built from 14 residues. The germline gives CDR1 SGHTA, CDR2 FQGNSA. CDR3 bases: TGTGCCAGCAGCTTAAGGTTAAACAATCAGCCCCAGCATTTT. Translated: CASSLRLNNQPQHF.

On this clone itself: The same CDR3 is also encoded by other DNA sequences in this sample. This chain links TRBV7-9 with TRBJ1-5, with 9 positions matching TRBD1. This CDR3 region has 15 residues. The ends lost 6 bases at V and 4 bases at J; junction bases unmatched: 7. Per germline, CDR1 SEHNR and CDR2 FQNEAQ (reference sequence). CDR3 residues: CASSLTGTGNQPQHF. The CDR3 bases are TGTGCCAGCAGTCTGACCGGGACAGGGAATCAGCCCCAGCATTTT.

The rearrangement joins TRBV7-9 to TRBJ2-2; D possibly corresponds to TRBD2 (5 bases). The germline V and J ends were trimmed by 6 bases and 5 bases, with 10 bases remaining between them. Germline lookup yields CDR1 SEHNR and CDR2 FQNEAQ (reference sequence). The CDR3 totals 13 residues. The CDR3 DNA reads as TGTGCCAGCAGTCCTCCGGGGACCGGGGAGCTGTTTTTT. Translation gives CASSPPGTGELFF.

V gene TRBV11-1 combines with J gene TRBJ2-5; 10 bases are a match to TRBD2. Germline-derived CDR1 and CDR2 are SGHAT and FQDESV (reference sequence). The length of the CDR3 is 16 residues. V lost 7 bases to trimming and J lost 4 bases; unmatched junction nucleotides: 12. CDR3 loop: CASKMGRLAGVETQYF. The CDR3 DNA follows: TGTGCCAGCAAAATGGGCAGGCTAGCGGGAGTAGAGACCCAGTACTTC.

This chain uses TRBV19 with TRBJ1-5; no reliable D call. Trimming left V 4 bases short and J 0 bases short, with 13 bases between. Germline CDR1 is LNHDA and CDR2 is SQIVND (reference sequence). This CDR3 is 16 amino acids long. The CDR3 here is CASSNRFGVSNQPQHF. The CDR3 DNA is TGTGCCAGTAGTAATCGTTTCGGCGTTAGCAATCAGCCCCAGCATTTT.

This clone was detected only once. The V gene is TRBV5-6, the J gene TRBJ2-7, with D possibly TRBD2 on 5 matching bases. Germline CDR1 is SGHDT and CDR2 is YYEEEE. There are 15 residues in the CDR3. V shed 4 bases and J shed 0 bases, with 14 bases lying between them. This chain's CDR3 is CASSRGELGSYEQYF. The DNA for the CDR3 is TGTGCCAGCAGCCGGGGTGAACTAGGCTCCTACGAGCAGTACTTC.

V usage is TRBV28 and J usage is TRBJ2-3; 10 bases align to TRBD1. The V gene's germline CDR1 is MDHEN and CDR2 SYDVKM. The CDR3 loop spans 13 amino acids. V shed 6 bases, J shed 5 bases, and the junction held 2 bases outside the gene matches. This CDR3 reads CASRGQGVDTQYF. In DNA form, the CDR3 reads TGTGCCAGCAGAGGACAGGGGGTAGATACGCAGTATTTT.

The rearrangement uses TRBV9 and TRBJ2-7; D not resolved. The CDR3 spans 14 residues. V shed 4 bases and J shed 3 bases, with 14 bases lying between them. Germline CDR1 SGDLS, CDR2 YYNGEE. CDR3 in DNA: TGTGCCAGCAGCTTCCAGGCGATTAGCTACGAGCAGTACTTC. Encoded protein: CASSFQAISYEQYF.

The gene calls are TRBV4-1 and TRBJ2-6; no reliable D call. Germline CDR1 MGHRA, CDR2 YSYEKL. Trimming took off 1 base at V and 0 bases at J, with 10 bases between the two ends. The CDR3 has 17 amino acids. This chain's CDR3 is CASSQGAAHSGANVLTF. The CDR3 DNA reads as TGCGCCAGCAGCCAAGGGGCAGCCCACTCTGGGGCCAACGTCCTGACTTTC.

The chain couples TRBV25-1 to TRBJ2-1; D is undetermined. Germline CDR1 MGHDK, CDR2 SYGVNS. This CDR3 region has 14 residues. V was pared by 1 base and J by 6 bases, with 10 bases between. The CDR3 region has the DNA TGTGCCAGCAGTGAATCGAACAGTTTCAATGAGCAGTTCTTC. Translation: CASSESNSFNEQFF.

The count of this clone is one. The gene calls are TRBV27 and TRBJ1-5; D not certain. The CDR3 length is 14 residues. V lost 6 bases, J lost 4 bases, and 13 bases lay in between. Germline V gene sequence: CDR1 MNHEY, CDR2 SMNVEV (reference sequence). CDR3 sequence reads: CASRAFGVNQPQHF. CDR3 DNA sequence: TGTGCCAGCAGAGCCTTTGGGGTTAATCAGCCCCAGCATTTT.

The rearrangement uses TRBV18 and TRBJ2-7; tentatively, D is TRBD1 (6 bases). The CDR3 consists of 13 residues. Trimming left V 3 bases short and J 3 bases short, with 9 bases between. The germline V gene has CDR1 KGHSH and CDR2 LQKENI. The CDR3 spells CASSPMGHYEQYF. In DNA, the CDR3 is TGTGCCAGCTCACCCATGGGACACTACGAGCAGTACTTC.

The chain combines TRBV7-2 with TRBJ1-2; D is possibly TRBD1 (6 bases). With 7 bases removed from V and 8 bases from J, the gap between germline ends came to 14 bases. The CDR3 spans 12 residues. Germline CDR1 and CDR2: SGHTA and FQGNSA. The CDR3 nucleotides are TGTGCCAGCATCGTTAACAGGGAGGGCTACACCTTC. The encoded protein is CASIVNREGYTF.

The V call is TRBV4-1, the J call TRBJ1-5, with 8 bases matching TRBD1. In germline, CDR1 is MGHRA, CDR2 YSYEKL. CDR3 length equals 17 residues. V trimming: 1 base; J trimming: 6 bases; junction bases outside the gene matches: 11. The CDR3 loop reads CASSQVLTGEVVQPQHF. The CDR3, as DNA: TGCGCCAGCAGCCAAGTATTGACAGGGGAGGTTGTTCAGCCCCAGCATTTT.

The chain is built from TRBV15 and TRBJ1-1; D gene uncertain. Germline V gene sequence: CDR1 LNHNV, CDR2 YYDKDF (reference sequence). There are 16 residues in the CDR3. V was clipped by 0 bases and J by 0 bases, with 11 bases between them. The DNA of the CDR3 is TGTGCCACCAGCAGAGATTCCTGGGGTCTGAACACTGAAGCTTTCTTT. Its protein is CATSRDSWGLNTEAFF.

The genes are TRBV19 and TRBJ1-5; 8 positions agree with TRBD1. The CDR3 consists of 17 residues. CDR1 and CDR2 from the germline V gene are LNHDA and SQIVND (reference sequence). Trimming removed 3 bases from V and 4 bases from J; junction bases left unmatched: 11. The CDR3 DNA follows: TGTGCCAGTAGTATTTCCCGCTTTGGACAGGGAAATCAGCCCCAGCATTTT. It codes for CASSISRFGQGNQPQHF. The entire variable domain, with the rest obtained from reference TRBV19 and TRBJ1-5, is as follows: DGGITQSPKYLFRKEGQNVTLSCEQNLNHDAMYWYRQDPGQGLRLIYYSQIVNDFQKGDIAEGYSVSREKKESFPLTVTSAQKNPTAFYLCASSISRFGQGNQPQHFGDGTRLSIL.

V is TRBV23-1 and J is TRBJ1-2; D is unclear. TRBV23-1 is identified as an open reading frame with a role that is uncertain. Trimming removed 7 bases at V and 8 bases at J, with 29 bases between. The CDR3 has 17 amino acids. For the CDR3, the DNA is TGCGCCAGCAACAACAACCAACCCCGGGTCGGCATGGAAGGCTACACCTTC. It is translated as CASNNNQPRVGMEGYTF.

The chain uses TRBV10-1 and TRBJ2-1; D may be TRBD1 or TRBD2 (5 bases each). Trimming cost V 6 bases and J 4 bases, with 25 bases left between them. The CDR3 totals 18 residues. Germline values: CDR1 WNHNN, CDR2 SYGVQD (reference sequence). CDR3 sequence reads: CASSGARADGVYYNEQFF. CDR3 in DNA: TGCGCCAGCAGCGGGGCGCGGGCGGATGGGGTTTATTACAATGAGCAGTTCTTC.

The chain employs TRBV2 and TRBJ2-3, with 11 bases lining up with TRBD2. Per germline, CDR1 SNHLY and CDR2 FYNNEI. The CDR3 has 16 residues. Trimming cost V 6 bases and J 6 bases; bases outside gene matches: 11. The CDR3 region is CASRPTSGTTPDTQYF. CDR3 nucleotide sequence: TGTGCCAGCAGGCCGACTAGCGGGACTACCCCCGATACGCAGTATTTT.

The gene calls are TRBV6-1 and TRBJ1-5, with 9 bases matching TRBD1. The CDR3 covers 15 residues. Germline assignment: CDR1 MNHNS and CDR2 SASEGT. V dropped 5 bases and J dropped 0; count of bases not matched to a gene: 2. CDR3 in amino acids: CASSQGQGSNQPQHF. The CDR3 DNA follows: TGTGCCAGCAGTCAGGGACAGGGTAGCAATCAGCCCCAGCATTTT.

This clone was observed once. The chain uses TRBV27 and TRBJ1-2, with D tentatively TRBD1 (6 bases). Trimming shortened V by 5 bases and J by 8 bases, and 18 bases separated the two germline ends. Per the germline V gene, CDR1 is MNHEY and CDR2 is SMNVEV (reference sequence). The CDR3 runs to 14 residues. The CDR3 loop is CASSLKLGGEGYTF. CDR3 sequence (DNA): TGTGCCAGCAGTCTTAAGTTGGGGGGCGAAGGCTACACCTTC.